A single sample is the source of the 28 T cell receptor beta chains below, sequenced in a study of Ad26.COV2.S vaccination and SARS-CoV-2 variants. The assay was immunoSEQ multiplex PCR, and TCRdb's table has in-frame clones only and misses some. Here the sample spans approximately 460,000 clones, 89% being singletons. Treatment meaning: roughly 18 received Ad26.COV2.S at low or high dose, single or two shots; several received placebo; per-sample allocation not given. Sampling took place 63 days after the first vaccine or placebo injection. Specimen: peripheral blood, collected in a trial of Ad26.COV2.S vaccine versus placebo. Source of these receptors: a person between 18 and 59 years old who received the Ad26.COV2.S COVID-19 vaccine or a placebo.

This clone occurred once. J is TRBJ1-1 and V is TRBV7-6; maybe TRBD1 (6 bases). Trimming left V 1 base short and J 4 bases short, with 10 bases between. This CDR3 has 14 residues. Per the germline V gene, CDR1 is SGHVS and CDR2 is FNYEAQ. In DNA form, the CDR3 reads TGTGCCAGCAGCTTAGTTGAGGGGGGCACTGAAGCTTTCTTT. Its translation is CASSLVEGGTEAFF.

V is TRBV15 and J is TRBJ1-1, with D unclear. This CDR3 comprises 18 residues. Germline V gene data show CDR1 as LNHNV and CDR2 as YYDKDF (reference sequence). Trimming removed 5 bases from V and 2 bases from J, with 24 bases in between. CDR3 in amino acids: CATSPTYRSHRKNTEAFF. The CDR3 bases are TGTGCCACCAGCCCTACTTACAGATCTCATAGAAAAAACACTGAAGCTTTCTTT.

The chain employs TRBV19 and TRBJ2-5, with 14 positions matching TRBD2. Per the germline V gene, CDR1 is LNHDA and CDR2 is SQIVND (reference sequence). The V segment lost 4 bases and the J segment 2 bases; nucleotides outside the gene matches: 6. This CDR3 region has 17 residues. The CDR3 sequence: CASSKGLAGVKQETQYF. In nucleotides, the CDR3 is TGTGCCAGTAGTAAGGGACTAGCGGGAGTCAAACAAGAGACCCAGTACTTC.

This chain connects TRBV9 to TRBJ2-6, with a tentative D call TRBD2 (6 bases). Germline V gene data show CDR1 as SGDLS and CDR2 as YYNGEE. The V and J ends lost 4 bases and 0 bases respectively, with 17 bases between them. The CDR3 contains 18 residues. The CDR3 bases are TGTGCCAGCAGCCCCGGGATCGCGGGGAACTCTGGGGCCAACGTCCTGACTTTC. Its translation: CASSPGIAGNSGANVLTF.

The V call is TRBV28, the J call TRBJ2-7; 7 nucleotides agree with TRBD1. In germline, CDR1 is MDHEN, CDR2 SYDVKM. Unmatched junction bases numbered 11, after V lost 10 bases and J lost 5 bases. The CDR3 runs 13 residues. This CDR3 reads CATHRQGINEQYF. Here the CDR3 DNA reads TGTGCCACCCACCGACAGGGTATTAACGAGCAGTACTTC.

Comments on this clone: Other nucleotide sequences from this sample produce the same CDR3. The CDR3 loop reads CASSLGAGYTEAFF. CDR3 DNA: TGTGCCAGCAGCTTAGGAGCAGGGTACACTGAAGCTTTCTTT. The chain joins TRBV7-9 to TRBJ1-1; D is perhaps TRBD1 (5 bases). The CDR3 is 14 amino acids. Trimming stripped 1 base from V and 3 bases from J, with 9 bases between. Germline V gene data show CDR1 as SEHNR and CDR2 as FQNEAQ (reference sequence).

V is TRBV5-6 and J is TRBJ1-2; D is possibly TRBD1 (5 bases). The CDR3 covers 14 residues. V lost 4 bases to trimming and J lost 4 bases, with 14 bases between them. The germline gives CDR1 SGHDT, CDR2 YYEEEE. CDR3 in DNA: TGTGCCAGCAGCAAGTCGGGACGGAGCTATGGCTACACCTTC. This encodes CASSKSGRSYGYTF.

J is TRBJ2-7 and V is TRBV7-8; no definite D call. The CDR3 runs 13 residues. Germline V gene sequence: CDR1 SGHVS, CDR2 FQNEAQ. V gave up 3 bases and J gave up 11 bases, with 17 bases separating them. The CDR3 region is CASSFPDFSQKYF. The CDR3 DNA reads TGTGCCAGCAGCTTCCCAGACTTTTCTCAAAAGTACTTC.

The chain uses TRBV28 and TRBJ1-2; no clear D. Germline CDR1 and CDR2: MDHEN and SYDVKM. There are 13 residues in the CDR3. Trimming took 8 bases from V and 0 from J, leaving 10 bases between them. The CDR3 DNA reads as TGTGCCAGCCGGGATTCTTCTAACTATGGCTACACCTTC. Translation: CASRDSSNYGYTF.

The chain carries TRBV4-3 and TRBJ2-6; either TRBD1 or TRBD2 may supply D (5 bases each). This CDR3 contains 19 residues. V was shortened by 2 bases and J by 2 bases, with 19 bases between the two germline ends. Germline-derived CDR1 and CDR2 are LGHNA and YSLEER. The CDR3 DNA follows: TGCGCCAGCAGCCAAATCGATGACCGACGGGGCACTGGGGCCAACGTCCTGACTTTC. This codes for CASSQIDDRRGTGANVLTF.

With regard to this clone: Germline is not matched at one junction end, which may reflect a read error. Written as DNA, the CDR3 is TGTCGGCGCGGTAGGGGCAGGGGGGAAGAAAACTACAATGAGCAGTTCTTC. This codes for CRRGRGRGEENYNEQFF. The V gene is TRBV29-1, the J gene TRBJ2-1, with D perhaps matching TRBD1 (7 bases). Per germline, CDR1 SQVTM and CDR2 ANQGSEA. The CDR3 has 17 amino acids.

V usage is TRBV6-5 and J usage is TRBJ1-2, with TRBD1 as a possible D gene (5 bases). The CDR3 contains 14 residues. Trimming removed 2 bases at V and 1 base at J, with 8 bases between. Per germline, CDR1 MNHEY and CDR2 SVGAGI. The CDR3 spells CASSYTTDNYGYTF. DNA for the CDR3: TGTGCCAGCAGTTACACGACAGATAACTATGGCTACACCTTC.

This chain connects TRBV3-1 (or the pseudogene TRBV3-2) to TRBJ2-5, with D uncertain. V dropped 4 bases and J dropped 0 bases, with 9 bases sitting between them. This CDR3 region has 14 residues. Looked up from germline, CDR1 is LGHDT and CDR2 is YNNKEL (reference sequence). This CDR3 reads CASSRTVYQETQYF. CDR3 sequence (DNA): TGTGCCAGCAGCCGTACAGTTTACCAAGAGACCCAGTACTTC.

The chain recombines TRBV14 with TRBJ1-2, with D uncertain. Between the trimmed V and J ends, which lost 0 bases and 4 bases, there was a span of 6 bases. From germline, CDR1 is SGHDN and CDR2 FVKESK. This CDR3 is 13 amino acids long. DNA for the CDR3: TGTGCCAGCAGCCAAGATTTAAGCTATGGCTACACCTTC. Translating it yields CASSQDLSYGYTF.

V and J are TRBV3-1 (or the pseudogene TRBV3-2) and TRBJ2-7, with D perhaps TRBD1 (5 bases). The CDR3 totals 14 residues. V lost 3 bases and J 3 bases, leaving 12 bases between the germline ends. Germline V lookup: CDR1 LGHDT, CDR2 YNNKEL (reference sequence). DNA of the CDR3: TGTGCCAGCAGCCAGAGGCAGGGATACTACGAGCAGTACTTC. Its protein product is CASSQRQGYYEQYF.

This chain joins TRBV5-1 and TRBJ1-4, with TRBD1 identical over 8 bases. The CDR3 loop spans 14 amino acids. V gave up 4 bases and J gave up 4 bases; unmatched junction bases: 3. Germline loops: CDR1 SGHRS, CDR2 YFSETQ. As DNA, the CDR3 is TGCGCCAGCAGCCCAGGACAGGGTAATGAAAAACTGTTTTTT. Amino acid sequence: CASSPGQGNEKLFF. The entire variable domain, with the rest obtained from reference TRBV5-1 and TRBJ1-4, is as follows: KAGVTQTPRYLIKTRGQQVTLSCSPISGHRSVSWYQQTPGQGLQFLFEYFSETQRNKGNFPGRFSGRQFSNSRSEMNVSTLELGDSALYLCASSPGQGNEKLFFGSGTQLSVL.

V is TRBV7-6 and J is TRBJ2-7; maybe TRBD1 (6 bases). The CDR3 is 15 residues long. With 0 bases removed from V and 2 bases from J, the gap between germline ends came to 11 bases. Germline CDR1 SGHVS, CDR2 FNYEAQ. CDR3 sequence: CASSLAGRGTYEQYF. The CDR3 DNA sequence: TGTGCCAGCAGCTTAGCGGGCAGGGGTACCTACGAGCAGTACTTC.

The rearrangement links TRBV28 to TRBJ2-1; 8 positions agree with TRBD2. CDR1 MDHEN and CDR2 SYDVKM come from the germline V gene. CDR3 length: 15 residues. J was trimmed by 2 bases and V by 1 base; bases with no gene match: 1. CDR3 coding DNA: TGTGCCAGCAGTTTATCGGGACTAGCCTACAATGAGCAGTTCTTC. This sequence encodes CASSLSGLAYNEQFF.

This chain joins TRBV18 and TRBJ1-1; D is undetermined. The CDR3 is 13 amino acids. The germline V and J ends were trimmed by 4 bases and 1 base, with 7 bases remaining between them. Germline lookup yields CDR1 KGHSH and CDR2 LQKENI. The CDR3, as DNA: TGTGCCAGCTCACGGGCCGGGAACACTGAAGCTTTCTTT. Translating it yields CASSRAGNTEAFF.

The chain has TRBV7-2 and TRBJ1-2; D not resolved. This CDR3 spans 16 amino acids. V was trimmed by 5 bases and J by 8 bases, leaving 24 bases between them. The germline V gene has CDR1 SGHTA and CDR2 FQGNSA. The CDR3 sequence: CASSPGSYRALEGYTF. The CDR3 DNA reads as TGTGCCAGCAGCCCCGGGTCCTACCGGGCGTTGGAAGGCTACACCTTC.

This sequence joins TRBV4-3 and TRBJ2-3, with a tentative D call TRBD1 (6 bases). The V end was cut by 4 bases, the J end by 2 bases, with 16 bases between. The CDR3 has 16 residues. CDR1 and CDR2 (germline): LGHNA, YSLEER. The CDR3 DNA reads as TGCGCCAGCAGCCGATTACAGGGAAGTAACACAGATACGCAGTATTTT. Translating it yields CASSRLQGSNTDTQYF.

V and J are TRBV19 and TRBJ1-4, with D perhaps matching TRBD1 (6 bases). V lost 5 bases to trimming and J lost 8 bases, with 12 bases between them. The CDR3 sequence is 13 residues long. Germline CDR1 is LNHDA and CDR2 is SQIVND (reference sequence). Here the CDR3 reads CASSQTGSEKLFF. DNA for the CDR3: TGTGCCAGTAGTCAGACAGGAAGCGAAAAACTGTTTTTT.

The chain is built from TRBV18 and TRBJ1-4; unclear D gene. This CDR3 is built from 13 residues. With 3 bases removed from V and 8 bases from J, the gap between germline ends came to 10 bases. CDR1 is KGHSH and CDR2 is LQKENI in the germline V gene. The CDR3 DNA sequence: TGTGCCAGCTCACCGGGATTAAAAGAAAAACTGTTTTTT. Translated: CASSPGLKEKLFF.

The CDR3 is CASRPDWGTAGGYTF. The CDR3, as DNA: TGTGCCAGCAGACCGGACTGGGGAACCGCGGGGGGCTACACCTTC. The rearrangement links TRBV6-5 to TRBJ1-2; D is undetermined. Germline V lookup: CDR1 MNHEY, CDR2 SVGAGI. This CDR3 spans 15 amino acids. V lost 6 bases and J 8 bases, leaving 22 bases between the germline ends.

The rearrangement joins TRBV29-1 to TRBJ2-5, with D possibly TRBD1 on 6 matching bases. The length of the CDR3 is 13 residues. The germline gives CDR1 SQVTM, CDR2 ANQGSEA. The ends were cut back, 7 bases at V and 0 bases at J, with 12 bases in the middle. The CDR3 here is CSEIRDNQETQYF. CDR3 in DNA: TGCAGCGAAATACGGGACAACCAAGAGACCCAGTACTTC. Combining the CDR3 with reference TRBV29-1 and TRBJ2-5 gives the whole variable domain SAVISQKPSRDICQRGTSLTIQCQVDSQVTMMFWYRQQPGQSLTLIATANQGSEATYESGFVIDKFPISRPNLTFSTLTVSNMSPEDSSIYLCSEIRDNQETQYFGPGTRLLVL.

The chain recombines TRBV23-1 with TRBJ1-5; D uncertain. Being an ORF, TRBV23-1 has a function that is uncertain. V was cut by 11 bases and J by 9 bases, with 17 bases left in between. This CDR3 contains 12 residues. The CDR3 here is CAGSWERRPQHF. The CDR3 region has the DNA TGCGCCGGGTCGTGGGAGCGGAGGCCCCAGCATTTT.

The chain employs TRBV11-2 and TRBJ2-1; D is tentatively TRBD1 or TRBD2 (5 bases each). This CDR3 spans 15 amino acids. In germline, CDR1 is SGHAT, CDR2 FQNNGV. V dropped 4 bases and J dropped 8 bases, with 18 bases sitting between them. The CDR3: CASSSGAALGYEQFF. The DNA for the CDR3 is TGTGCCAGCAGCTCCGGGGCAGCCCTTGGATATGAGCAGTTCTTC.

The chain uses TRBV2 and TRBJ1-4, with 7 bases aligning to TRBD1. Trimming at V came to 4 bases and at J to 4 bases, leaving 6 bases not matched to a gene. Germline CDR1 and CDR2: SNHLY and FYNNEI. This CDR3 spans 15 amino acids. The CDR3: CASSAPGQSNEKLFF. CDR3 in DNA: TGTGCCAGCAGTGCTCCGGGACAGAGTAATGAAAAACTGTTTTTT.